This entry describes one T cell receptor beta chain. Its antigen is unidentified. Generated by immunoSEQ multiplex PCR, the TCRdb table keeps only in-frame clones and is missing some. Here the sample spans under 70,000 clones, under 90% being singletons. The data derive from a study of a mutant IDH1 vaccine in newly diagnosed glioma. Time point indicated: week 23, last vaccination. Every vaccine dose comprised 300 ug of mutant IDH1 20-mer peptide plus topical imiquimod. This sequence originates from a man between 18 and 29 years old with glioma. Sequenced material: PBMCs, taken from a glioma patient whose treatment included an IDH1 peptide vaccine.

The CDR3, as DNA: TGTGCCAGTAGTCAGTCGGGCCTGGCGGGGTACAATGAGCAGTTCTTC. It translates to CASSQSGLAGYNEQFF. The chain is built from TRBV19 and TRBJ2-1; D perhaps matches TRBD2 (6 bases). This CDR3 spans 16 amino acids. V was clipped by 5 bases and J by 4 bases, with 18 bases between them. Germline assignment: CDR1 LNHDA and CDR2 SQIVND (reference sequence).